This T cell receptor (beta chain) was captured in a study of CD8+CD57+ T cells in acquired aplastic anemia. Study summary: The mean DNA yield obtained from sorted CD4+ and CD8+ cells came to around 3 ug. In CD4+ cells, healthy donors produced an average of around 10 million reads. Findings of the study overall: Overlapping CD8+ CDR3 repertoires of patients and controls contained roughly 29 shared sequences. Between the patient and control groups, CD8+ Simpson's diversity did not differ significantly.

It was genomic DNA that served as the template for profiling TCR beta VDJ and CDR3. TCRdb fed the reads into MiXCR, producing one record per CDR3 protein. The sample shows approximately 170,000 distinct CDR3 sequences, roughly half of them seen only once. This clonotype came up many times. Antigen unknown. This CDR3 has 16 amino acids. The trim removed 5 bases at V and 2 bases at J, leaving 8 bases unmatched. Germline V gene data show CDR1 as DFQATT and CDR2 as SNEGSKA (reference sequence). The receptor was isolated from a human donor in good health, serving as a control. The V and J genes are TRBV20-1 and TRBJ2-5; 13 bases match TRBD2. Input material: sorted CD4+, CD8+, or CD8+CD57+ T cells (not recorded which) from PBMCs. The CDR3 is CSAPRTSGGPQETQYF. The CDR3 DNA sequence: TGCAGTGCTCCGCGGACTAGCGGGGGACCTCAAGAGACCCAGTACTTC.